The clone carrying this T cell receptor (beta chain) was seen a handful of times. Its target is unknown. In the library, individual cDNA molecules carried attached unique molecular identifiers. TCRdb used MiXCR to reprocess the 5' RACE reads, holding one entry per CDR3 protein. The sample yields tens of thousands of distinct CDR3 sequences, less than 8.5% seen once. The data derive from a study of early T cells in non-severe SARS-CoV-2 infection. Study summary: Unpaired chains resulted from sequencing bulk RNA of unsorted whole blood.

Regarding the study as a whole: Using VDJdb, the matching emphasized anti-spike CD8 responses while missing private and CD4 specificities.

The length of the CDR3 is 13 residues. Germline-derived CDR1 and CDR2 are SGHTA and FQGNSA. V lost 2 bases, J lost 3 bases, and 7 bases lay in between. The receptor was derived from an adult who was a healthcare worker with PCR-confirmed SARS-CoV-2 infection or an uninfected control (not recorded which). The material sequenced was whole blood. The rearrangement uses TRBV7-2 and TRBJ1-2; D unresolved. CDR3 in amino acids: CASSLFTDYGYTF. CDR3 nucleotide sequence: TGTGCCAGCAGCTTATTTACAGACTATGGCTACACCTTC.